The clone carrying this T cell receptor beta chain appeared a single time. Antigen: not known. This specimen comes from a study of cytomegalovirus exposure and HLA in healthy donors. Study-wide points: As confirmed in vitro, a few CMV-associated chains were specific for CMV antigens.

Repertoires were generated with immunoSEQ multiplex PCR, while TCRdb's copy carries only in-frame clones and drops some. The table lists some 250,000 clones, nearly 90% of them singletons. Germline values: CDR1 SEHNR, CDR2 FQNEAQ (reference sequence). V lost 1 base, J lost 3 bases, and 3 bases stayed unmatched. The CDR3 sequence is 15 residues long. The TCR comes from a woman in her late teens or twenties in good health and CMV-seronegative. Sequencing used PBMCs. V gene TRBV7-9 combines with J gene TRBJ1-3, with 7 bases identical to TRBD1. In nucleotides, the CDR3 is TGTGCCAGCAGCTTAGAAAGGGGGCTTGGAAACACCATATATTTT. Translation gives CASSLERGLGNTIYF.